The 10 T cell receptor beta chains in this list originate from one sample, sequenced in a study of blood T cell repertoires in COVID-19. Measured with immunoSEQ multiplex PCR; TCRdb has only the in-frame clones, and not every one. The table lists about 80,000 clones, around 79% of them singletons, with less than 20% in the top ten. The sequenced material came from peripheral blood. Every receptor here comes from a human donor in a cohort sampled during active COVID-19.

The chain is built from TRBV7-9 and TRBJ2-1; 7 bases line up with TRBD1. This CDR3 contains 13 residues. V gave up 5 bases and J gave up 5 bases; unmatched junction bases: 3. The germline V gene has CDR1 SEHNR and CDR2 FQNEAQ (reference sequence). The DNA for the CDR3 is TGTGCCAGCAGCCAGGGACAGAACAATGAGCAGTTCTTC. Its translation is CASSQGQNNEQFF.

The chain employs TRBV5-1 and TRBJ2-3; 12 positions match TRBD2. The CDR3 contains 16 residues. CDR1 is SGHRS and CDR2 is YFSETQ in the germline V gene. With V trimmed by 3 bases and J by 4 bases, 6 bases remained unmatched. CDR3 loop: CASSSALAGGPDTQYF. Here the CDR3 DNA reads TGCGCCAGCAGCTCCGCACTAGCGGGGGGCCCAGATACGCAGTATTTT.

J is TRBJ1-2 and V is TRBV27; 7 bases map to TRBD1. The junction had 11 bases not matched to a gene; V was cut back by 5 bases and J by 5 bases. Germline CDR1 MNHEY, CDR2 SMNVEV (reference sequence). This CDR3 has 15 amino acids. The DNA of the CDR3 is TGTGCCAGCAGTAAGGGGCCACAGGGGAATTATGGCTACACCTTC. Translating gives CASSKGPQGNYGYTF.

The rearrangement links TRBV9 to TRBJ1-3; maybe TRBD1 (6 bases). Trimming removed 3 bases at V and 2 bases at J, with 12 bases between. Germline V CDR1 and CDR2: SGDLS, YYNGEE. CDR3 length: 15 residues. The CDR3 loop reads CASSEQGSPGNTIYF. The DNA of the CDR3 is TGTGCCAGCAGCGAACAGGGCTCACCTGGAAACACCATATATTTT.

The chain employs TRBV27 and TRBJ2-1; 13 nucleotides align to TRBD2. The CDR3 is 17 residues long. V was pared by 5 bases and J by 0 bases, with 4 bases of the junction left unmatched. CDR1 and CDR2 (germline): MNHEY, SMNVEV (reference sequence). CDR3 residues: CASSPRTSGSSYNEQFF. DNA of the CDR3: TGTGCCAGCAGTCCCCGGACTAGCGGGAGCTCCTACAATGAGCAGTTCTTC.

V and J are TRBV6-4 and TRBJ2-1; 7 positions match TRBD2. The CDR3 consists of 16 residues. After removal of 0 bases from V and 3 bases from J, the junction contained 5 bases not matched to a gene. The V gene's germline CDR1 is MRHNA and CDR2 SNTAGT. The CDR3 DNA reads as TGTGCCAGCAGTGACTCAATAGCGGGCAACTACAATGAGCAGTTCTTC. Translation: CASSDSIAGNYNEQFF.

J is TRBJ2-7 and V is TRBV5-6, with a weak D call TRBD1 (5 bases). Per germline, CDR1 SGHDT and CDR2 YYEEEE. Trimming cost V 0 bases and J 7 bases, with 11 bases left between them. The CDR3 is 13 amino acids. The CDR3, as DNA: TGTGCCAGCAGCTTGGACAGGTCGAGGGAGCAGTACGTC. This encodes CASSLDRSREQYV.

The chain uses TRBV29-1 and TRBJ2-7; 8 nucleotides match TRBD2. CDR1 is SQVTM and CDR2 is ANQGSEA in the germline V gene. This CDR3 has 14 amino acids. The trim removed 5 bases at V and 0 bases at J, leaving 6 bases unmatched. The CDR3 is CSVFLAGSSYEQYV. CDR3 bases: TGCAGCGTTTTTCTAGCGGGTAGCTCCTACGAGCAGTACGTC.

The V gene is TRBV30, the J gene TRBJ2-3; D possibly corresponds to TRBD1 (6 bases). Trimming removed 1 base at V and 5 bases at J, with 16 bases between. This CDR3 is built from 15 residues. The germline V gene has CDR1 GTSNPN and CDR2 SVGIG (reference sequence). This CDR3 reads CAWSGGRGHGDTQYF. In DNA, the CDR3 is TGTGCCTGGAGTGGTGGCAGGGGTCATGGAGATACGCAGTATTTT.

This CDR3 is CAWGGTTHPVGELFF. CDR3 DNA: TGTGCCTGGGGGGGGACTACCCACCCCGTCGGGGAGCTGTTTTTT. This chain uses TRBV30 with TRBJ2-2; 7 bases fit TRBD2. Germline CDR1 is GTSNPN and CDR2 is SVGIG (reference sequence). V shed 5 bases and J 7 bases; nucleotides not matched to a gene: 13. The CDR3 sequence is 15 residues long.